The subject of this entry is one T cell receptor (beta chain). Its antigen remains unknown. The sample holds other DNA sequences that translate to the same CDR3. Germline V gives CDR1 LGHNA, CDR2 YSLEER. Trimming removed 0 bases from V and 0 bases from J, with 6 bases in between. This CDR3 has 16 amino acids. This sample stems from a study of PD-1 blockade in classical Hodgkin lymphoma. Notes on the study in general: It was CD4+ TCR diversity, not CD8+, that rose significantly by C4D1.

Autologous stem cell transplantation was followed by relapse in every patient, and brentuximab vedotin exposure varied. Using immunoSEQ multiplex PCR, the repertoire was profiled, and TCRdb retains in-frame clones only, with some absent. Of roughly 140,000 clones listed, approximately 81% are singletons. The rearrangement links TRBV4-3 to TRBJ2-6, with D hard to call. The clonotype originates from a human donor with classical Hodgkin lymphoma. This sample comprised peripheral blood mononuclear cells (PBMCs), obtained before the second cycle of nivolumab. The CDR3, as DNA: TGCGCCAGCAGCCAAGATCTGCTCTCTGGGGCCAACGTCCTGACTTTC. Protein sequence: CASSQDLLSGANVLTF.